A selection of T cell receptor beta chains follows, all from one sample in a study of blood T cell repertoires in COVID-19. Produced via immunoSEQ multiplex PCR; TCRdb's table is partial and in-frame only. This table holds roughly 190,000 clones, around nine tenths found once. The sequenced sample was peripheral blood. The receptors stem from a man aged 18 to 30 with active or convalescent COVID-19. Each CDR3 is given with its conserved first and last residue. A D gene is named only where the DNA matches it firmly. The listing skips clone size in some rows; elsewhere it reads once, few, many or a size class.

clone_size	v_call	j_call	d_call	cdr3_nt	cdr3_aa
-	TRBV6-2/TRBV6-3	TRBJ2-1	TRBD1	TGTGCCAGCAGTAAACAGGGACAGGGGACTATTCGCCACTACAATGAGCAGTTCTTC	CASSKQGQGTIRHYNEQFF
-	TRBV28	TRBJ1-5	-	TGTGCCAGCAGTTTCGGACAGCCCAATCAGCCCCAGCATTTT	CASSFGQPNQPQHF
-	TRBV6-5	TRBJ1-6	-	TGTGCCAGCACCCCAAATGGACAGCTATCGTCACCCCTCCACTTT	CASTPNGQLSSPLHF
-	TRBV4-3	TRBJ1-2	-	TGCGCCAGCAGCCAAGATCGGACAGAGGACTATGGCTACACCTTC	CASSQDRTEDYGYTF
-	TRBV5-6	TRBJ1-4	TRBD1	TGTGCCAGCAGCCGGGACAGCTGGGGTGAAAAACTGTTTTTT	CASSRDSWGEKLFF
-	TRBV19	TRBJ1-1	-	TGTGCCAGCCTCCCACCAATTTACGTCGGTAACACTGAAGCTTTCTTT	CASLPPIYVGNTEAFF
-	TRBV4-2	TRBJ1-1	-	TGTGCCAGCAGCCCTCTCACAGGGTCCCACACTGAAGCTTTCTTT	CASSPLTGSHTEAFF
-	TRBV7-2	TRBJ1-1	TRBD1	TGTGCCAGCAGCTTATTGCCGGGACAGGGAACTGAAGCTTTCTTT	CASSLLPGQGTEAFF
-	TRBV10-3	TRBJ1-1	-	TGTGCCGCCGATGGCGGGGGCACTGAAGCTTTCTTT	CAADGGGTEAFF
-	TRBV13	TRBJ1-5	-	TGTGCCAGCAGCTTAGTCGTGGGGGGGCCCCAGCATTTT	CASSLVVGGPQHF
-	TRBV3-1/TRBV3-2	TRBJ2-7	TRBD2	TGTGCCAGCAGCCAGGCGCTCAGCGGGGCCGCCTACGAGCAGTACTTC	CASSQALSGAAYEQYF
-	TRBV14	TRBJ2-5	TRBD2	TGTGCCAGCAGCCCCGGGACTAGCGCGTCGGAGACCCAGTACTTC	CASSPGTSASETQYF
-	TRBV5-1	TRBJ2-1	-	TGCGCCAGCAGCCACCCCGAAATGGGGGGGCCGGGCAATGAGCAGTTCTTC	CASSHPEMGGPGNEQFF
-	TRBV5-1	TRBJ2-7	-	TGCGCCAGCAGCTCGGGCTACGAGCAGTACTTC	CASSSGYEQYF
-	TRBV30	TRBJ2-7	-	TGTGCCTGGAGTTCGGACAGGCGGGAAGACAGCTTC	CAWSSDRREDSF
-	TRBV11-3	TRBJ2-3	-	TGTGCCAGCAGCTCGGGGAACACAGATACGCAGTATTTT	CASSSGNTDTQYF
-	TRBV3-1/TRBV3-2	TRBJ2-1	TRBD2	TGTGCCAGCAGCCAAAGCGGGGGGAAAATCAATGAGCAGTTCTTC	CASSQSGGKINEQFF
few	TRBV19	TRBJ1-2	-	TGTGCCAGTAGTATAGATGGGACACGGGATATTGGCTACACCTTC	CASSIDGTRDIGYTF
-	TRBV21-1	TRBJ2-7	-	TGTGCCAGCAGCAAAGCGGCAGCGAAGGCATACGAGCAGTACTTC	CASSKAAAKAYEQYF
-	TRBV5-1	TRBJ2-2	-	TGCGCCAGCAGCTACCCTACTACGGACAGTTGGAACACCGGGGAGCTGTTTTTT	CASSYPTTDSWNTGELFF
-	TRBV3-1/TRBV3-2	TRBJ2-7	-	TGTGCCAGCAGCCAGGGGGCGGGCGGCCCCTACGAGCAGTACTTC	CASSQGAGGPYEQYF
-	TRBV28	TRBJ2-1	-	TGTGCCAGCAGTCTCTCCCGACTGTTACAGCAGTTCTTC	CASSLSRLLQQFF
-	TRBV7-2	TRBJ2-2	TRBD2	TGTGCCAGCAGCTTAGTTGGGACTAGCAGAGACTACACCGGGGAGCTGTTTTTT	CASSLVGTSRDYTGELFF
-	TRBV20-1	TRBJ1-2	-	TGCAGTGCGTTCTCAGGGGTCAGCTACACCTTC	CSAFSGVSYTF
once	TRBV5-8	TRBJ2-1	-	TGTGCCAGCGACGGGAGAGCATCCTACAATGAGCAGTTCTTC	CASDGRASYNEQFF
-	TRBV2	TRBJ1-5	-	TGTGCCAGCAGTGGGCACCTGAACAATCAGCCCCAGCATTTT	CASSGHLNNQPQHF
-	TRBV4-1	TRBJ2-1	TRBD2	TGCGCCAGCAGCCCCTCGTGGGGGGGTCTCTACAATGAGCAGTTCTTC	CASSPSWGGLYNEQFF
-	TRBV4-1	TRBJ2-3	-	TGCGCCAGCAGCCATAGTTTAGATACGCAGTATTTT	CASSHSLDTQYF
-	TRBV11-2	TRBJ1-2	-	TGTGCCAGCAGCTTAGTCCCCATCCTCGGGGTATATGGCTACACCTTC	CASSLVPILGVYGYTF
-	TRBV10-1	TRBJ2-2	-	TGCGCCAGCATCCTACTTGGAGGCGGGGAGCTGTTTTTT	CASILLGGGELFF
-	TRBV24-1	TRBJ1-2	TRBD1	TGTGCCACCAGTGACTCTCTCGACAGGGAAGGTGGCTACACCTTC	CATSDSLDREGGYTF
-	TRBV9	TRBJ1-6	-	TGTGCCAGCAGCCCCTGGGACTTCAGCTCCTATAATTCACCCCTCCACTTT	CASSPWDFSSYNSPLHF
-	TRBV19	TRBJ1-5	-	TGTGCCAGTAGTATAGTTTCAGGGGCGGATAGCAATCAGCCCCAGCATTTT	CASSIVSGADSNQPQHF
-	TRBV27	TRBJ2-1	TRBD2	TGTGCCAGCAGTAGCGGGGGGTACCTCTACAATGAGCAGTTCTTC	CASSSGGYLYNEQFF
-	TRBV10-3	TRBJ2-1	-	TGTGCCATTTTGGACAGAACCAATGAGCAGTTCTTC	CAILDRTNEQFF
once	TRBV7-9	TRBJ1-2	-	TGTGCCAGCAGCTTATTTCTCGATGGCTACACCTTC	CASSLFLDGYTF
-	TRBV5-1	TRBJ2-7	-	TGCGCCAGCAGCTTGGGCCCTGCGGACAGCTCCTACGAGCAGTACTTC	CASSLGPADSSYEQYF
-	TRBV21-1	TRBJ2-1	-	TGTGCCAGCAGCAAAGTAGCGTCTTTTACGAGCGGAGGATCCTACAATGAGCAGTTCTTC	CASSKVASFTSGGSYNEQFF
few	TRBV27	TRBJ1-2	-	TGTGCCAGCAGTCTCCAGGGTCACGGCGCCTATGGCTACACCTTC	CASSLQGHGAYGYTF
-	TRBV7-9	TRBJ2-1	TRBD2	TGTGCCAGCAGCTTAGTCGCGGGGGTTTACAATGAGCAGTTCTTC	CASSLVAGVYNEQFF
-	TRBV11-1	TRBJ2-7	TRBD1	TGTGCCAGCAGCTACTCCGGGACAGGTTACTACGAGCAGTACTTC	CASSYSGTGYYEQYF
-	TRBV2	TRBJ1-2	TRBD1	TGTGCCAGCGCAGGGACAGGGCTACTATCTGGCTACACCTTC	CASAGTGLLSGYTF
-	TRBV4-2	TRBJ2-1	TRBD2	TGTGCCAGCAGCCAATTTATGGGACTAGCGTCCTACAATGAGCAGTTCTTC	CASSQFMGLASYNEQFF
-	TRBV27	TRBJ2-7	TRBD1	TGTGCCAGCATCCCGACAGGGGGCGAGGTCGAGCAGTACTTC	CASIPTGGEVEQYF
-	TRBV5-1	TRBJ2-1	TRBD2	TGCGCCAGCAGCTTAGGACTAGCGGGCGACAATGAGCAGTTCTTC	CASSLGLAGDNEQFF
-	TRBV11-3	TRBJ1-1	TRBD1	TGTGCCAGCAGCTCCGGACAGGGTATTGAAGCTTTCTTT	CASSSGQGIEAFF
-	TRBV19	TRBJ1-1	TRBD1	TGTGCCAGTAGTCCGGGACAGGGTGCTGAAGCTTTCTTT	CASSPGQGAEAFF
-	TRBV5-4	TRBJ2-1	-	TGTGCCAGCAGCTTGGGAGGTCGAGGGCAAAACAATGAGCAGTTCTTC	CASSLGGRGQNNEQFF
-	TRBV13	TRBJ2-5	TRBD2	TGTGCCAGCAGCTTAAGACTAGCGGGAGAAACGTACCAAGAGACCCAGTACTTC	CASSLRLAGETYQETQYF
few	TRBV5-6	TRBJ2-2	TRBD2	TGTGCCAGCAGCTTGTTGTCTAGCGGAGGGCCCGTCACCGGGGAGCTGTTTTTT	CASSLLSSGGPVTGELFF
-	TRBV10-1	TRBJ2-3	TRBD2	TGCGCCAGCAGGGATAGCGGGGGGGCCCCAGATACGCAGTATTTT	CASRDSGGAPDTQYF
-	TRBV6-5	TRBJ1-1	TRBD1	TGTGCCAGCAGTAAGGACAGGGGGCTTGAAGCTTTCTTT	CASSKDRGLEAFF
-	TRBV5-1	TRBJ1-1	TRBD1	TGCGCCAGCAGCGGGGGGACAGGGCTGAACACTGAAGCTTTCTTT	CASSGGTGLNTEAFF
-	TRBV25-1	TRBJ1-5	-	TGTGCCAGCAGTGAAGGAGTGGATCAGCCCCAGCATTTT	CASSEGVDQPQHF